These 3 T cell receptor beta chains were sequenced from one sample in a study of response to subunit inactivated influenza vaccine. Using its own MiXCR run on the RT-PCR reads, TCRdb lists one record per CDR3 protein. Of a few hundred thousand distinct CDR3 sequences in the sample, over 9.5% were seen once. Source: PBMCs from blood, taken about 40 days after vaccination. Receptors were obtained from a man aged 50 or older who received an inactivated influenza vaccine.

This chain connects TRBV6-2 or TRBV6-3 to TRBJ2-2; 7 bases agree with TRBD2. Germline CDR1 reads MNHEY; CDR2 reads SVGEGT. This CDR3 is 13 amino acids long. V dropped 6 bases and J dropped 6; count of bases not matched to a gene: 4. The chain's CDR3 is CASRREWAGELFF. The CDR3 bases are TGTGCCAGCAGGCGGGAGTGGGCCGGGGAGCTGTTTTTT.

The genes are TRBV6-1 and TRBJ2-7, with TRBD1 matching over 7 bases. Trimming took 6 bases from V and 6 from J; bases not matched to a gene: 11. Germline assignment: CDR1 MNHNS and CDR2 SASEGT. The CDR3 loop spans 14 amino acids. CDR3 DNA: TGTGCCAGCAGACACGGACAGGCGGTCTCCGAGCAGTACTTC. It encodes CASRHGQAVSEQYF.

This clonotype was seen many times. CDR3 residues: CASSSDSLNEKLFF. Written as DNA, the CDR3 is TGTGCCAGCTCTTCTGACAGTTTAAATGAAAAACTGTTTTTT. The chain recombines TRBV5-4 with TRBJ1-4; weak D call: TRBD1 (5 bases). Germline V gene sequence: CDR1 SGHNT, CDR2 YYREEE (reference sequence). V was clipped by 7 bases and J by 5 bases, with 15 bases between them. The CDR3 extends over 14 amino acids.